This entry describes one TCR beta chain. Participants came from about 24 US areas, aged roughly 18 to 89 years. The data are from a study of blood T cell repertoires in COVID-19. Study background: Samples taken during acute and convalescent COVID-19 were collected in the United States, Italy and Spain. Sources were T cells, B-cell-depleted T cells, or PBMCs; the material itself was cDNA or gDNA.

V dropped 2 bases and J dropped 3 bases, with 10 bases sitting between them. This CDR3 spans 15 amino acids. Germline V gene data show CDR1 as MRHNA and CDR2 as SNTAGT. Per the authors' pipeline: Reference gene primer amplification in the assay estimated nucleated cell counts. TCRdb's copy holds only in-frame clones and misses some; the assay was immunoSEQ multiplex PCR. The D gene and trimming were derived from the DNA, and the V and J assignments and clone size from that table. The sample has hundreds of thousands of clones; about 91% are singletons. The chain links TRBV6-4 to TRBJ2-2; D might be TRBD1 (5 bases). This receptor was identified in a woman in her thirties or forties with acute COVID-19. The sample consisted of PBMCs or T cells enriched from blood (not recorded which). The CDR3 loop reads CASSDPDRDTGELFF. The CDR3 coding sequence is TGTGCCAGCAGTGACCCCGACAGAGACACCGGGGAGCTGTTTTTT.